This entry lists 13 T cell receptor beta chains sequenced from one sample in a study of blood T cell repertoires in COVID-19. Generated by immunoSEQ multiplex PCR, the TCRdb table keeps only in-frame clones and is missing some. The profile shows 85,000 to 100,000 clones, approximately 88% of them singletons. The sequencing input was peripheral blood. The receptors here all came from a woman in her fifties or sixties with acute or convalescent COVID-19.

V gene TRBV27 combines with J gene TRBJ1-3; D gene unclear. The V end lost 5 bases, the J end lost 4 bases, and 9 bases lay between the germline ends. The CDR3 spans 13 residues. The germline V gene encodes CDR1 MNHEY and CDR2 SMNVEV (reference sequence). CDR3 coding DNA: TGTGCCAGCAGTCTCCTTCCGGGAAACACCATATATTTT. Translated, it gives CASSLLPGNTIYF.

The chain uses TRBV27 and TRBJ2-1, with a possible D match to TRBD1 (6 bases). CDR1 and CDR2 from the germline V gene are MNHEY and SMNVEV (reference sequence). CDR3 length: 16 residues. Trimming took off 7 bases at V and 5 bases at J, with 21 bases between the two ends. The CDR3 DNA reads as TGTGCCAGCACCGCCTTACAGGGTCTCCTAGACAATGAGCAGTTCTTC. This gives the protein CASTALQGLLDNEQFF.

CDR3 region: CASSLAAPGFTEAFF. CDR3 nucleotides: TGTGCCAGCAGCTTAGCGGCCCCGGGATTTACTGAAGCTTTCTTT. The chain employs TRBV7-2 and TRBJ1-1; D uncertain. Germline V gives CDR1 SGHTA, CDR2 FQGNSA. V lost 0 bases and J lost 5, with 13 bases in between. The CDR3 is 15 residues long.

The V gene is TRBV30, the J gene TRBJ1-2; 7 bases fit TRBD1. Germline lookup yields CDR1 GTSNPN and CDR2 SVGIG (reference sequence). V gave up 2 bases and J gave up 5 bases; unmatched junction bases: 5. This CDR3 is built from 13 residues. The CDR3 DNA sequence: TGTGCCTGGAGTACAGGGGTTTGGTATGGCTACACCTTC. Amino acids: CAWSTGVWYGYTF.

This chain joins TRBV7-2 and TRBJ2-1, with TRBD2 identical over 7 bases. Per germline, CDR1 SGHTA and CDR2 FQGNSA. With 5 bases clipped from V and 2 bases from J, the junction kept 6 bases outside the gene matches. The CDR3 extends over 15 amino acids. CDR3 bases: TGTGCCAGCAGCATAACTAGCGATACCTACAATGAGCAGTTCTTC. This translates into CASSITSDTYNEQFF.

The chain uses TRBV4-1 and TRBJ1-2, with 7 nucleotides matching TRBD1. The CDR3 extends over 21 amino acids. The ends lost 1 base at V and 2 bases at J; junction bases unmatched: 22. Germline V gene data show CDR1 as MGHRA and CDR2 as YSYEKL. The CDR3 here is CASSQVLPYRSETGRNYGYTF. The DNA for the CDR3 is TGCGCCAGCAGCCAAGTTCTCCCATACCGCTCCGAGACAGGGCGAAACTATGGCTACACCTTC.

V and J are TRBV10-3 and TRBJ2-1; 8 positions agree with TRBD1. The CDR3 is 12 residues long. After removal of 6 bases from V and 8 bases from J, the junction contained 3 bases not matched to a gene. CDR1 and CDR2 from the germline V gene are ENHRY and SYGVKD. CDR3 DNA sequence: TGTGCCATCAGGGACAGGGACGATGAGCAGTTCTTC. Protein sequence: CAIRDRDDEQFF.

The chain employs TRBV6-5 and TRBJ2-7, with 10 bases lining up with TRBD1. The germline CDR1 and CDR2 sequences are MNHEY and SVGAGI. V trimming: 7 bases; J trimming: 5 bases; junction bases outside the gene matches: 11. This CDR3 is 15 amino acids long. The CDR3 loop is CASTPGGQGSNEQYF. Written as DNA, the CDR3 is TGTGCCAGCACCCCAGGGGGACAGGGGTCCAACGAGCAGTACTTC.

The CDR3 coding sequence is TGTGCCAGCACCCCCGACAGGGACGGGTATGGCTACACCTTC. It specifies CASTPDRDGYGYTF. V and J are TRBV2 and TRBJ1-2; 7 bases match TRBD1. V was clipped by 7 bases and J by 5 bases; unmatched bases: 10. The CDR3 spans 14 residues. Germline lookup yields CDR1 SNHLY and CDR2 FYNNEI.

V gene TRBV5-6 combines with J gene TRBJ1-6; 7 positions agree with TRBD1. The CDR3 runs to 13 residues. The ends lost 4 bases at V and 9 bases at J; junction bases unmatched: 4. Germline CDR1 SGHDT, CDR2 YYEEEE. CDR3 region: CASSKDRFSPLHF. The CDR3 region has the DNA TGTGCCAGCAGCAAGGACAGGTTTTCACCCCTCCACTTT.

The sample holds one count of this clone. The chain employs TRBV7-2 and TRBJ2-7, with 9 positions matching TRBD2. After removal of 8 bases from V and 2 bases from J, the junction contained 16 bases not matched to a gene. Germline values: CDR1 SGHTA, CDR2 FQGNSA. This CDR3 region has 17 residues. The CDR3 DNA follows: TGTGCCAGCCAACGACAGGGCCCAGCGGGGGGAACCTACGAGCAGTACTTC. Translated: CASQRQGPAGGTYEQYF.

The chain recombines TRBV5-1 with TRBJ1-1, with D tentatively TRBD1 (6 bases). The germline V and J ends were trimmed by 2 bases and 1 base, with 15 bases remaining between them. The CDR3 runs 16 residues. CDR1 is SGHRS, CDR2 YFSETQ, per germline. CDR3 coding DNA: TGCGCCAGCAGCTTTGGCACAGGGATCTCGAACACTGAAGCTTTCTTT. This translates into CASSFGTGISNTEAFF.

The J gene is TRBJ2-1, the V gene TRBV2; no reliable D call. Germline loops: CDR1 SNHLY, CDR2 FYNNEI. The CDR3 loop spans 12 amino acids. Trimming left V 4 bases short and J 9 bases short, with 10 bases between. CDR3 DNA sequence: TGTGCCAGCAGTGTCGAGCTTTCTGAGCAGTTCTTC. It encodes CASSVELSEQFF.